Given below is one T cell receptor (beta chain) in context. The antigen is not known. The data derive from a study of T cell responses to AZD1222 COVID-19 vaccine. Study-level points and caveats: With dominance at 160-218 and 743-854, vaccine-associated CD4 TCRs spanned spike. Reports say nearly half of spike-specific TCRs go after unmutated variant regions.

Libraries were prepared by immunoSEQ multiplex PCR; TCRdb keeps only in-frame clonotypes and omits some of them. The sample holds approximately 96,000 clones, approximately 90% seen once. Germline values: CDR1 SGHAT, CDR2 FQNNGV. This CDR3 comprises 15 residues. Deletions cut 0 bases from V and 5 bases from J, with 12 bases between. This chain uses TRBV11-2 with TRBJ2-3; no clear D. The sequencing used peripheral blood, collected 28 days after the second AZD1222 dose. The source of this sequence is an adult who received the AZD1222 COVID-19 vaccine. In DNA form, the CDR3 reads TGTGCCAGCAGCTTAGATCCGGGTAGCCGAGATACGCAGTATTTT. Its translation: CASSLDPGSRDTQYF.